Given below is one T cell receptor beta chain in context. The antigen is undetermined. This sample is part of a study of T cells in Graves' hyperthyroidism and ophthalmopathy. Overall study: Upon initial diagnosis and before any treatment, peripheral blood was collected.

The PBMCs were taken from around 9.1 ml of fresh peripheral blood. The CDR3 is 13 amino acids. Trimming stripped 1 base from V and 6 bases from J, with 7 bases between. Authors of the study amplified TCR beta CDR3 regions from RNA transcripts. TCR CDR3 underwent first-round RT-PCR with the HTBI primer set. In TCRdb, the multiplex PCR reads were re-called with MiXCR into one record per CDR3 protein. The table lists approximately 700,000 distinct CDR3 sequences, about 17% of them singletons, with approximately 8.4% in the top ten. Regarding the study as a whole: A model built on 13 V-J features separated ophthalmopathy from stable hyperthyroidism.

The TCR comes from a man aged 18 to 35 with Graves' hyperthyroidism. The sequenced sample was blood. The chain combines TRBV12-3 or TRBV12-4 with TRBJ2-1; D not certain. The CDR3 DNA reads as TGTGCCAGCAGTTTAGGCACAGCCAATGAGCAGTTCTTC. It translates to CASSLGTANEQFF.